A single T cell receptor (beta chain) is shown here with its context. This clonotype was observed a few times. Its antigen is not yet known. One base away there is no much larger clone; base qualities are not given. The sample originates from a study of blood T cells in healthy people across ages (dated by TCRdb to about 2015). Regarding the complete study: Template switching captured roughly one uniquely barcoded TCR beta cDNA molecule per two T cells in model experiments. Donors were grouped into four age groups: young (average about 15 years), middle-aged (under 40), aged (approximately 67) and long-lived (approximately 78). To track age-related changes in TCR beta repertoire diversity, the study relied on deep sequencing normalized with unique cDNA molecular identifiers. For two donors (one aged 18 to 30 and one aged 80 or older), the study analyzed two additional independent replicas of 1 million unique cDNA reads from the same blood draw. To avoid experimental bias, donors of different ages were randomly spread across the sequencing lanes.

The donors were some 39 Caucasian individuals from Russia, aged roughly 6 to 100 years, who were systemically healthy. Approximately 11 milliliters of peripheral blood were drawn from each donor into EDTA-treated Vacutainer tubes. Ficoll-Paque density-gradient centrifugation was used to isolate PBMCs, with at least 7 million obtained per sample. Trizol reagent was used to extract total RNA from PBMCs, with at least 5.5 micrograms per sample. Naive CD45RAhigh/CD27high T cell percentages were measured by flow cytometry on a PBMC aliquot from every donor. Overall study outcomes, separate from this receptor: Compared with the aged group, the long-lived group had more naive CD4+ T cells, fewer expanded clones and increased TCR diversity, a pattern suggesting age selection. Because donor CMV infection status was unknown, age-related changes in expanded clonotypes were potentially confounded. Total diversity estimates from one million sequenced T cells were considered lower bounds and underestimates. As age increased, observed TCR beta diversity per million T cells dropped in a roughly linear way, and a significant reduction was already evident by age about 36. Because profiling used bulk unsorted PBMCs, naive and antigen-experienced compartments could not be compared conclusively. There was a strong correlation between observed TCR beta diversity and the percentage of naive T cells measured by flow cytometry.

Libraries were prepared through 5' RACE. The sample was run on an Illumina HiSeq 2500. A second PCR of roughly 7 to 12 cycles was run with a J-beta primer mix and a sample-barcoded 5' primer. A unique molecular identifier was introduced onto each TCR beta cDNA molecule by a template-switch 5' adaptor carrying 12 random nucleotides. Each sample yielded at least 2.5 million CDR3-containing paired-end reads. The Mint cDNA synthesis kit, primed by a TRBC-specific oligonucleotide, was used to synthesize first-strand cDNA from all RNA. Following uracil-DNA glycosylase treatment, a first 18-cycle PCR with universal primers M1SS and BC2_uni_R was performed on all cDNA. The paper's processing steps were these. Each sample was normalized by randomly selecting 1 million high-quality reads, each carrying a distinct molecular identifier. Reads sharing molecular identifiers were discarded rather than binned into consensus sequences. CDR3 identification, clonotype clustering and error correction used MiTCR with a Q25 quality threshold and the strictest error-elimination algorithm. A nonparametric unseen species model with Euler transformation was used to estimate lower-bound total TCR beta diversity. The public sequencing data were trimmed at Q25 with fastp and processed into clonotypes with MiXCR by TCRdb, which kept only in-frame beta chains. Rows are combined by CDR3 protein, so each entry shows the most common genes and DNA. The V and J calls here are based on TCRdb, not the publication. This sample lists roughly 2 million distinct CDR3 sequences; roughly 52% were detected once. Together, the top ten hold roughly 2% of the sample.

V is cut by 4 bases and J by 7 bases, and the space between the germline ends is 12 bases. The CDR3 contains 12 residues, cysteine and phenylalanine counted. CDR3 DNA is the only sequence kept; it has 36 bases, read in frame from the first base. CDR1 SQVTM and CDR2 ANQGSEA were looked up in the germline V gene. The sequence was obtained from a woman in her thirties or forties in good health. The V and J genes are TRBV29-1 and TRBJ2-3; 6 matching bases give a weak D call of TRBD1. The sequenced sample was blood. In nucleotide form, the sequence is TGCAGCGTTGGGGCACAGGGAAATACGCAGTATTTT. This gives the protein CSVGAQGNTQYF.